Shown below are 5 T cell receptor beta chains from a single sample sequenced in a study of blood T cells in healthy people across ages (dated by TCRdb to 2013 to 2016). The library was made by 5' RACE. Sequencing was performed on an Illumina HiSeq 2500. A second 7 to 11 cycle PCR used a sample-barcoded 5' primer and a J-beta primer mix. TCRdb reprocessing: public reads trimmed at Q25 with fastp, clones called with MiXCR, in-frame beta chains kept. Under each unique CDR3 protein, matching rows form one entry showing the most common genes and DNA. This sample has about 900,000 distinct CDR3 sequences in its table, and 62% of those were observed once. 25% to 30% of the sample goes to the ten largest clones. Specimen: blood. These receptors were taken from a man younger than 45 in good health.

V is TRBV28 and J is TRBJ2-7; TRBD2 matches at 13 bases. Near its end, the DNA agrees better with TRBJ2-5, so the J call may be wrong. CDR1 and CDR2 from the germline V gene are MDHEN and SYDVKM. The CDR3 has 15 amino acids. The CDR3 protein is CASSHGTSGEETQYF. In nucleotides, the CDR3 is TGTGCCAGCAGTCATGGGACTAGCGGGGAAGAGACCCAGTACTTC.

On this clonotype itself: Germline and junction disagree at one end, which may indicate a read error. V gene TRBV5-5 combines with J gene TRBJ1-4, with D tentatively TRBD1 (5 bases). CDR1 and CDR2 from the germline V gene are SGHKS and YYEKEE (reference sequence). This CDR3 is 13 amino acids long. The chain's CDR3 is CASSQGTRQKLFF. The CDR3 DNA reads as TGCGCCAGCAGCCAAGGGACGAGACAAAAACTGTTTTTT.

The chain employs TRBV28 and TRBJ2-7; a weak D match, TRBD1 (6 bases). Germline V gene data show CDR1 as MDHEN and CDR2 as SYDVKM. Trimming stripped 8 bases from V and 5 bases from J, with 16 bases between. This CDR3 region has 13 residues. For the CDR3, the DNA is TGTGCCAGCGTACAGGGTTTGAGAAACGAGCAGTACTTC. This gives the protein CASVQGLRNEQYF.

This clonotype was detected a few times. A single base separates this from a much larger clone, so it may be a read error. This rearrangement joins TRBV12-3 or TRBV12-4 to TRBJ2-3; D remains unclear. With 6 bases removed from V and 0 bases from J, the gap between germline ends came to 4 bases. This CDR3 has 12 residues. As DNA, the CDR3 is TGTGCCAGCAGAGAGAGCACAGATACGCAGTATTTT. Translating gives CASRESTDTQYF.

The V gene is TRBV7-9, the J gene TRBJ2-7; weak D call: TRBD1 (6 bases). Germline assignment: CDR1 SEHNR and CDR2 FQNEAQ (reference sequence). Trimming took off 9 bases at V and 0 bases at J, with 15 bases between the two ends. The length of the CDR3 is 14 residues. Written as DNA, the CDR3 is TGTGCCAGATCTCGGACAGCCTACTCCTACGAGCAGTACTTC. This translates into CARSRTAYSYEQYF.